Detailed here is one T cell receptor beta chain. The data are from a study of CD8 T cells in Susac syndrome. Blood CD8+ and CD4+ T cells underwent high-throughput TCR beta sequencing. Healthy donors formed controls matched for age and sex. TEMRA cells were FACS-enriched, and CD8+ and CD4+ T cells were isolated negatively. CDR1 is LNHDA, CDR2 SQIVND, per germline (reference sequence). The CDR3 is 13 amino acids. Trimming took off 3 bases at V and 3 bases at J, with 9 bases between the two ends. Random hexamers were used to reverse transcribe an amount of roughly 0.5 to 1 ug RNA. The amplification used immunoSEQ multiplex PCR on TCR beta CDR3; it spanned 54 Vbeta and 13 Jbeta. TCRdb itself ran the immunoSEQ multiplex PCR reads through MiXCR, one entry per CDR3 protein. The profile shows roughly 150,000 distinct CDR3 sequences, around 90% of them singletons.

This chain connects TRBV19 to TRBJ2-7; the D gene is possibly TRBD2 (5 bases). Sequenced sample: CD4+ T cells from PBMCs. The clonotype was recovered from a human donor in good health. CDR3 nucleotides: TGTGCCAGTAGTATGAGCGGACTCTACGAGCAGTACTTC. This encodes CASSMSGLYEQYF. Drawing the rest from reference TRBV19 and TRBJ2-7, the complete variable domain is DGGITQSPKYLFRKEGQNVTLSCEQNLNHDAMYWYRQDPGQGLRLIYYSQIVNDFQKGDIAEGYSVSREKKESFPLTVTSAQKNPTAFYLCASSMSGLYEQYFGPGTRLTVT.